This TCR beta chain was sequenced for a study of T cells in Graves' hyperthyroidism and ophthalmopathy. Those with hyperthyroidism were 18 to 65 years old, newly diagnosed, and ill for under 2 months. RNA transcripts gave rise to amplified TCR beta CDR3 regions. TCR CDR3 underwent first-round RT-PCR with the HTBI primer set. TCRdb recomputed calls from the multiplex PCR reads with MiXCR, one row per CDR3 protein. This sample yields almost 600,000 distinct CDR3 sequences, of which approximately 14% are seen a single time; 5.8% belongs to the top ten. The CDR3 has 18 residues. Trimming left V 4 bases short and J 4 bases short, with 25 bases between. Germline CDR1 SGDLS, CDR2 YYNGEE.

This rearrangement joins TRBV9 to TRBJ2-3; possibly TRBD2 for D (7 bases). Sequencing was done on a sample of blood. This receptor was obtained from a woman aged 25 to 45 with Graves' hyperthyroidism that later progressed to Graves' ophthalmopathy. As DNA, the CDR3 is TGTGCCAGCAGCCCCTCCGGGGGTGCGGGAGAGGGGGCAGATACGCAGTATTTT. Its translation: CASSPSGGAGEGADTQYF.